These T cell receptor beta chains were read from a single sample in a study of CD8+CD57+ T cells in acquired aplastic anemia. Using its own MiXCR run on the reads, TCRdb lists one record per CDR3 protein. In the table there are 90,000 to 120,000 distinct CDR3 sequences, 40% to 65% of which are singletons. Material for sequencing was sorted CD4+, CD8+, or CD8+CD57+ T cells (not recorded which) from PBMCs. These receptor sequences come from a human donor in good health, serving as a control. Both conserved end residues are part of each CDR3. The D gene is left open where the match is weak. Where a row states a size, it is once, few, many or the class of an expanded clone; other rows omit it.

cdr3_aa cdr3_nt clone_size j_call v_call d_call
CASSYQTTGTEAFF TGTGCCAGCAGTTACCAAACCACAGGGACTGAAGCTTTCTTT many TRBJ1-1 TRBV6-6 NA
CASSLSRDTEAFF TGTGCCAGCAGCTTAAGCAGGGACACTGAAGCTTTCTTT NA TRBJ1-1 TRBV7-9 NA
CSVDPSGRRVTQYF TGCAGCGTTGACCCTAGCGGGAGAAGGGTGACCCAGTACTTC NA TRBJ2-5 TRBV29-1 TRBD2
CATSDSHQETQYF TGTGCCACCAGTGATTCCCACCAAGAGACCCAGTACTTC NA TRBJ2-5 TRBV24-1 NA
CAIGETGQYNEQFF TGTGCCATCGGAGAAACGGGACAATACAATGAGCAGTTCTTC once TRBJ2-1 TRBV10-3 NA
CASSDGLEPYNEQFF TGTGCCAGCAGCGACGGCCTAGAACCCTACAATGAGCAGTTCTTC NA TRBJ2-1 TRBV2 NA
CSVRGDLGGTAGANVLTF TGCAGCGTGCGAGGGGATCTCGGGGGGACAGCCGGGGCCAACGTCCTGACTTTC many TRBJ2-6 TRBV29-1 NA
CASSSSPLTGTNYGYTF TGCGCCAGCAGCTCGAGCCCCCTTACAGGTACCAACTATGGCTACACCTTC many TRBJ1-2 TRBV5-1 NA
CASSSSSKVTEAFF TGTGCCAGCAGTTCCAGCTCCAAGGTGACTGAAGCTTTCTTT many TRBJ1-1 TRBV9 NA
CSVESGTGFEQYF TGCAGCGTGGAATCCGGGACAGGCTTCGAGCAGTACTTC NA TRBJ2-7 TRBV29-1 TRBD1